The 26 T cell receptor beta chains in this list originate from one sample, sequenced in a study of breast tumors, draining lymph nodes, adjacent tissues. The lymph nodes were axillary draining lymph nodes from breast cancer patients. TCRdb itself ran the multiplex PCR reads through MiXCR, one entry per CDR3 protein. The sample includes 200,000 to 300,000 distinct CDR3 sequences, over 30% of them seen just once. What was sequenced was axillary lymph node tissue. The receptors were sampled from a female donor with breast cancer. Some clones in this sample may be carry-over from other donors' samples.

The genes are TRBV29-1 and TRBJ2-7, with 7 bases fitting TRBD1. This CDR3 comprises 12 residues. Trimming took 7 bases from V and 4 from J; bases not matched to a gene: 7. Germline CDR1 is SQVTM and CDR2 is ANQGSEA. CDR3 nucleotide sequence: TGCAGCGCCCACAGACAGGGTTACGAGCAGTACTTC. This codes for CSAHRQGYEQYF.

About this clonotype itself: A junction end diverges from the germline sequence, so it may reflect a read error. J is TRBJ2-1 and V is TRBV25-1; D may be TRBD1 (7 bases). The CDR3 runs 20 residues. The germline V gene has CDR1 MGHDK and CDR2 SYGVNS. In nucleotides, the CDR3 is TGTGCCGGCAGTGGGCCGCCCACCATAGGCCAGGGGGGATCCTACAATGAGCAGTTCTTC. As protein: CAGSGPPTIGQGGSYNEQFF.

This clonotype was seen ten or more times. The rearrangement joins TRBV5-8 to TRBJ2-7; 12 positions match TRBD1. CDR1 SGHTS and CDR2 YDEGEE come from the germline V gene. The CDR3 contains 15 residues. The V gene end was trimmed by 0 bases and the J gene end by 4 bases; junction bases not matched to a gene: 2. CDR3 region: CASSLGDRGPYEQYF. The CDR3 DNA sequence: TGTGCCAGCAGCTTGGGGGACAGGGGGCCGTACGAGCAGTACTTC.

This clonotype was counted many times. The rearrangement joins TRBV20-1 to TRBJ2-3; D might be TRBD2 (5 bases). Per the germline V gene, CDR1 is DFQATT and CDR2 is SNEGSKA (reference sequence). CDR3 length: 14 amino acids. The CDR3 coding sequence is TGCACACTGTCGTCGGGGATAAGCACAGATACGCAGTATTTT. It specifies CTLSSGISTDTQYF.

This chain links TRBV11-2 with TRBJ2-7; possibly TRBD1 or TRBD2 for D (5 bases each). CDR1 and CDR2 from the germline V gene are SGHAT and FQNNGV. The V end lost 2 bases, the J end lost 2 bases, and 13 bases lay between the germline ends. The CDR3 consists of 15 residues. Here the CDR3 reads CASSLRSGTTYEQYF. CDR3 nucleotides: TGTGCCAGCAGCTTAAGATCCGGGACCACCTACGAGCAGTACTTC.

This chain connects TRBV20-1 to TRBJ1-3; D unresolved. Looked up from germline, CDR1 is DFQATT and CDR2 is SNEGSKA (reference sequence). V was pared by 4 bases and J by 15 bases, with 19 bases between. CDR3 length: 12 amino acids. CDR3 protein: CSANRAGNATYF. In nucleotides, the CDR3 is TGCAGTGCTAATAGGGCTGGAAACGCCACATATTTT.

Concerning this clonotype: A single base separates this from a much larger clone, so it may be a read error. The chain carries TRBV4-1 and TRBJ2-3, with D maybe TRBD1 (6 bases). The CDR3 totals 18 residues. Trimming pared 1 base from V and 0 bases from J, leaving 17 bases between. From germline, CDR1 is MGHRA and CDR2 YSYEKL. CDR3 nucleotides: TGCGCCAGCAGCCAAGGACAGGTTATGCAGTCTAGCACAGATACGCAGTATTTT. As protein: CASSQGQVMQSSTDTQYF.

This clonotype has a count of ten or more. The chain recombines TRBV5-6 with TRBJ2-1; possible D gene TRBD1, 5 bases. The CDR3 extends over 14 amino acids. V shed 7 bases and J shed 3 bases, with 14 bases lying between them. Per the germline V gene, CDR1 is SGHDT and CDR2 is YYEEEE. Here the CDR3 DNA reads TGTGCCAGCCAGACAAAGGGGCTCTACAATGAGCAGTTCTTC. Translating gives CASQTKGLYNEQFF.

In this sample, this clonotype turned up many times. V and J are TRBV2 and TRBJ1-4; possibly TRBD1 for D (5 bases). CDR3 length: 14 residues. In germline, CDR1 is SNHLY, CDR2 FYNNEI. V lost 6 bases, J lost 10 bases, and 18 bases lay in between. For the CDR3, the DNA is TGTGCCAGCAGCGGGGGGGGGATCGCATCAAAACTGTTTTTT. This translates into CASSGGGIASKLFF.

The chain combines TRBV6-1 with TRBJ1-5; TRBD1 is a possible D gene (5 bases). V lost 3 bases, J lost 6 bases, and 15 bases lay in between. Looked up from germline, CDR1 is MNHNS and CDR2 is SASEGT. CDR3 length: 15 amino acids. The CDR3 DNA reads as TGTGCCAGCAGTGACGGGGGTTTTGGCAGTCAGCCCCAGCATTTT. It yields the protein CASSDGGFGSQPQHF.

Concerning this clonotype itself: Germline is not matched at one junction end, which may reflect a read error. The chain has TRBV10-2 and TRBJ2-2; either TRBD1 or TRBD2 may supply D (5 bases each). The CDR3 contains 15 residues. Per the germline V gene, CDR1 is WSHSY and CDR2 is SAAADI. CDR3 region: CASGSLWGNTGELPF. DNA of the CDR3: TGCGCCAGCGGTTCCCTATGGGGGAACACCGGGGAGCTGCCTTTT.

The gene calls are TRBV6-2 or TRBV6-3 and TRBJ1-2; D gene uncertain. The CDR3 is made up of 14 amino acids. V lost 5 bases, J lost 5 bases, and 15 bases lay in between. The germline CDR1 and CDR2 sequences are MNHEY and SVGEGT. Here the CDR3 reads CASSPAGYGYGYTF. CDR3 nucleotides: TGTGCCAGCAGTCCCGCGGGGTATGGGTATGGCTACACCTTC.

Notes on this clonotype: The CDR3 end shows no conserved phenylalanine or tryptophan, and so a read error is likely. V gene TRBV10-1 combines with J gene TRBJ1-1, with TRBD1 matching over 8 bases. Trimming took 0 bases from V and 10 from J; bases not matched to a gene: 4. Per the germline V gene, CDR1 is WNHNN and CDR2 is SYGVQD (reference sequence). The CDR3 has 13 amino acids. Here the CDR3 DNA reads TGCGCCAGCAGTGAGTCGAGGACAGGGAGAGCTTTCTCT. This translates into CASSESRTGRAFS.

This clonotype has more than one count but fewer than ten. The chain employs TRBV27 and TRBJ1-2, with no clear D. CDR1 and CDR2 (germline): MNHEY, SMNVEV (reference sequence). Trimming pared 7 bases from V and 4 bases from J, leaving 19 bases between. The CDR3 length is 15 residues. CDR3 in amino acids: CASKAGGASSYGYTF. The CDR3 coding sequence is TGTGCCAGCAAGGCCGGAGGCGCGTCCTCCTATGGCTACACCTTC.

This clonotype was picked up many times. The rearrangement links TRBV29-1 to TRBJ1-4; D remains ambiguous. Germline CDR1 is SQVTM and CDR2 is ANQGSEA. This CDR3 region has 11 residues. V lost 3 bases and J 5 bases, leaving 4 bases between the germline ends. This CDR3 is CSVDKNEKLFF. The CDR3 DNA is TGCAGCGTTGACAAGAATGAAAAACTGTTTTTT. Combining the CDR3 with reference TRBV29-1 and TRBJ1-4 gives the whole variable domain SAVISQKPSRDICQRGTSLTIQCQVDSQVTMMFWYRQQPGQSLTLIATANQGSEATYESGFVIDKFPISRPNLTFSTLTVSNMSPEDSSIYLCSVDKNEKLFFGSGTQLSVL.

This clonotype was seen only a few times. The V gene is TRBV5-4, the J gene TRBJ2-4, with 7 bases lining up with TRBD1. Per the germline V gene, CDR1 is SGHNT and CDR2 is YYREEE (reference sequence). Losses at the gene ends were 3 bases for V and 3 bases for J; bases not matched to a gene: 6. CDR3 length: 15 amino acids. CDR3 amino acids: CASSSPRDSKNIQYF. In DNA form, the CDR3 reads TGTGCCAGCAGCTCGCCCCGGGACAGCAAAAACATTCAGTACTTC.

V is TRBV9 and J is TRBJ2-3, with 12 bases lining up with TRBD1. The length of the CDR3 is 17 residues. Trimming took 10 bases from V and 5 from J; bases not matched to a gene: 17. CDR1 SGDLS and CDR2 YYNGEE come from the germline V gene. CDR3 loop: CAWSVRRGQGARDTQYF. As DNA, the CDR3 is TGTGCCTGGAGTGTAAGGAGGGGACAGGGGGCGCGAGATACGCAGTATTTT.

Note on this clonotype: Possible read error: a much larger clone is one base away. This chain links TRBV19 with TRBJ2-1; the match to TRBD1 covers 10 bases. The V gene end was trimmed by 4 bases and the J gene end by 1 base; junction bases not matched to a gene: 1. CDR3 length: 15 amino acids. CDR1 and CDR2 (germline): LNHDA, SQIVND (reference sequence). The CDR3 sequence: CASSRQGASYNEQFF. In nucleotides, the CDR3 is TGTGCCAGTAGTAGACAGGGGGCTTCCTACAATGAGCAGTTCTTC.

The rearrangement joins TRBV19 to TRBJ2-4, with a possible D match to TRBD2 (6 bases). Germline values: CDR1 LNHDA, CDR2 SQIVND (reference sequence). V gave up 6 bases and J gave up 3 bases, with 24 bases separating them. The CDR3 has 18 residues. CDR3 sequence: CASREGRAPLLGKNIQYF. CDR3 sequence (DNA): TGTGCCAGTAGGGAGGGCAGGGCCCCGCTATTGGGCAAAAACATTCAGTACTTC.

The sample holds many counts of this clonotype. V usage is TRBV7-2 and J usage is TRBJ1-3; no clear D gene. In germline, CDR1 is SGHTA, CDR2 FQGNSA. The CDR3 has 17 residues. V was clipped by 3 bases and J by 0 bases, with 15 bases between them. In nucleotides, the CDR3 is TGTGCCAGCAGCTTGCAGGCAGTCCCTAGCTCTGGAAACACCATATATTTT. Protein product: CASSLQAVPSSGNTIYF.

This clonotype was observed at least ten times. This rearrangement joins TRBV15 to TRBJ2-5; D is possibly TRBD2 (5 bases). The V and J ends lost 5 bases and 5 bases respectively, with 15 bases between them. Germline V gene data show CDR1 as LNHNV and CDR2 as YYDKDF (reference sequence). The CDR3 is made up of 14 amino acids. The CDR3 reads CATSRGPRRETQYF. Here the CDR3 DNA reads TGTGCCACCAGCCGCGGGCCCCGTCGGGAGACCCAGTACTTC.

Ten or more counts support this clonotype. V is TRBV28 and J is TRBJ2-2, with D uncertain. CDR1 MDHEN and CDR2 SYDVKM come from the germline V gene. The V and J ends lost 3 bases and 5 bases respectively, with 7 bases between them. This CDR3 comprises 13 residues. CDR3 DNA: TGTGCCAGCAGTTTGACACAGACCGGGGAGCTGTTTTTT. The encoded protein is CASSLTQTGELFF.

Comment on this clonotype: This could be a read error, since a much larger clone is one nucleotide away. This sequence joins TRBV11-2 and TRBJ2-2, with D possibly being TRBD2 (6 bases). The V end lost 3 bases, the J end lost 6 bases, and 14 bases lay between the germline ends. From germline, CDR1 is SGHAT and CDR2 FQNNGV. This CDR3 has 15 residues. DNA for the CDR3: TGTGCCAGCAGCTTCGGACTATTCGCTTCCGGGGAGCTGTTTTTT. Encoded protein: CASSFGLFASGELFF.

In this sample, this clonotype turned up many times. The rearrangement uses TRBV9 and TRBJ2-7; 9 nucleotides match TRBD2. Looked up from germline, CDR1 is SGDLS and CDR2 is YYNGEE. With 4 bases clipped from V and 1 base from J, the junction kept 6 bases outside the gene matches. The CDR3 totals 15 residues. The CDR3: CASSRRLAESYEQYF. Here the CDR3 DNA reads TGTGCCAGCAGCAGACGACTAGCGGAGTCCTACGAGCAGTACTTC.

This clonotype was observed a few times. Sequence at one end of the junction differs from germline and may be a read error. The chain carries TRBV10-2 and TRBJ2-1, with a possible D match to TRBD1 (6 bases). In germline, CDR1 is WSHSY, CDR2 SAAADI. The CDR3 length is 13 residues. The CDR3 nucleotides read TGCGCCAGCACCGGGACAAACTACAATGAGCGGTTCTTC. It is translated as CASTGTNYNERFF.

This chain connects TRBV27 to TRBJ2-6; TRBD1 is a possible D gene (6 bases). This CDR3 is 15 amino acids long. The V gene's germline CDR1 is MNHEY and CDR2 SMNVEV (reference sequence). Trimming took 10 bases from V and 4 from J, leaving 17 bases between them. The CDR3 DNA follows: TGTGCCACCGCTCTGTGGGGGCGAGGGGCCAACGTCCTGACTTTC. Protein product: CATALWGRGANVLTF.